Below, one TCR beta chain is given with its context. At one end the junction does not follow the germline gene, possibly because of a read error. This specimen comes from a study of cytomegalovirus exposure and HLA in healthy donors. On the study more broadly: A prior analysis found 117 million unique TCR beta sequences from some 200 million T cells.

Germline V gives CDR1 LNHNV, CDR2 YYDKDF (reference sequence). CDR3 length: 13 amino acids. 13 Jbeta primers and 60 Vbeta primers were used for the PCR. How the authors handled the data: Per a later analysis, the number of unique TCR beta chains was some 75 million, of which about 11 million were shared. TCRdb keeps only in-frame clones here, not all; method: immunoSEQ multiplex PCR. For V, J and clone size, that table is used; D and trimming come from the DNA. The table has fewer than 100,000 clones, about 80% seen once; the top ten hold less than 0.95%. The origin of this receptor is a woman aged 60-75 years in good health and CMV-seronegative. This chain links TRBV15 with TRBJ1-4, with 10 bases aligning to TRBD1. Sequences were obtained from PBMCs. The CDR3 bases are TGTGCCGCCAGGGGGACAGGGGTCGAAAAACTGTTTTTT. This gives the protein CAARGTGVEKLFF. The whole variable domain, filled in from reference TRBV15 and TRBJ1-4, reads DAMVIQNPRYQVTQFGKPVTLSCSQTLNHNVMYWYQQKSSQAPKLLFHYYDKDFNNEADTPDNFQSRRPNTSFCFLDIRSPGLGDTAMYLCAARGTGVEKLFFGSGTQLSVL.